The clone carrying this T cell receptor (beta chain) was counted ten times or more. Its antigen is not identified. Beta-chain TCR CDR3 regions were amplified from RNA transcripts. The first-round RT-PCR employed HTBI primers together with the Qiagen OneStep RT-PCR kit. A multiplex PCR was then performed as the second round. TCRdb ran MiXCR on the multiplex PCR reads and lists one entry per CDR3 protein. There are roughly 500,000 distinct CDR3 sequences in the sample; about an eighth occur only once, and over 7.5% lies in the top ten. There are 15 residues in the CDR3. The V gene's germline CDR1 is DFQATT and CDR2 SNEGSKA (reference sequence). The V end lost 5 bases, the J end lost 4 bases, and 20 bases lay between the germline ends. These data belong to a study of Graves' ophthalmopathy and Graves' hyperthyroidism. Study observations and caveats: Also, most clonotypes expanded in the thyroid above 0.001 frequency appeared in blood. Separation of ophthalmopathy from stable hyperthyroidism was achieved by a 13-signature model, at 85% to 90% sensitivity and under 83% specificity.

Uncontrolled infections, pregnancy, lactation or other autoimmune diseases led to patient exclusion. J is TRBJ1-2 and V is TRBV20-1, with D possibly matching TRBD1 (6 bases). This clonotype originated in a young woman with Graves' ophthalmopathy. The material sequenced was blood. The CDR3 sequence: CSAPQTRGARYGYTF. DNA of the CDR3: TGCAGTGCTCCCCAAACTAGGGGGGCCCGCTATGGCTACACCTTC.